These 2 T cell receptor beta chains originate from one sample sequenced in a study of CXCR3-negative and CXCR3-positive naive CD8 T cells. The libraries of TRB cDNA were constructed through 5' RACE using UMI labels. TCRdb reanalyzed the 5' RACE reads and collapses them to one entry per CDR3 protein, without DNA. The sample includes 100,000 to 150,000 distinct CDR3 sequences. Sequences were obtained from naive CXCR3- CD8+ T cells from blood. Subset of the sample: CD45RO-CCR7+CD27+CD95- naive CD8+ T cells lacking CXCR3 (TNR3-). The receptor set was obtained from a human donor in good health. Some clones in this sample may be carry-over from other donors' samples.

This rearrangement joins TRBV28 to TRBJ2-3; TCRdb reports TRBD1, a call that lacks DNA to check it against. Germline V gene data show CDR1 as MDHEN and CDR2 as SYDVKM. The CDR3 length is 17 residues. The CDR3 sequence is CASSLQGAGLVEDTQYF.

This chain's CDR3 is CASSVIASGAGELFF. The chain links TRBV9 to TRBJ2-2; absent DNA, TCRdb's TRBD1 call cannot be checked. The CDR3 is made up of 15 amino acids. CDR1 and CDR2 from the germline V gene are SGDLS and YYNGEE.